These T cell receptor beta chains were read from a single sample in a study of cytomegalovirus exposure and HLA in healthy donors. Sequencing used immunoSEQ multiplex PCR; TCRdb keeps in-frame clones, though not all of them. The sample carries 150,000 to 200,000 clones, approximately 71% recorded once. The sample comprised PBMCs. The receptor set was obtained from a girl between 5 and 17 years old in good health and CMV-seronegative. CDR3s include the opening cysteine and the closing phenylalanine or tryptophan. Each record gives: D gene, V gene, CDR3 protein. A D gene is named only where the DNA matches it firmly.

d_gene: TRBD1
v_gene: TRBV11-2
CDR3aa: CASTRDRSEKLFF

d_gene: .
v_gene: TRBV30
CDR3aa: CAWSDGAGSLETQYF

d_gene: .
v_gene: TRBV6-6
CDR3aa: CASSPNRATNEKLFF

d_gene: .
v_gene: TRBV5-6
CDR3aa: CASRFGGTGDSPLPF

d_gene: .
v_gene: TRBV29-1
CDR3aa: CSVEGGQGGLYEQYF

d_gene: .
v_gene: TRBV6-1
CDR3aa: CASTPAGEAFF

d_gene: .
v_gene: TRBV14
CDR3aa: CASSQDRGWHEKLFF

d_gene: .
v_gene: TRBV27
CDR3aa: CASSLYRARREEQFF

d_gene: TRBD1
v_gene: TRBV6-6
CDR3aa: CASSPFTGGQNSPLHF

d_gene: .
v_gene: TRBV25-1
CDR3aa: CASSEFQQGQQYF

d_gene: .
v_gene: TRBV19
CDR3aa: CASSMGYHAGYEQYF

d_gene: .
v_gene: TRBV7-8
CDR3aa: CASSLVGGPGAGELFF

d_gene: .
v_gene: TRBV19
CDR3aa: CASSIVVPGDNQPQHF

d_gene: TRBD2
v_gene: TRBV29-1
CDR3aa: CSVVTGGLLASYEQYF

d_gene: TRBD1
v_gene: TRBV10-3
CDR3aa: CATVQGEQGTYEQYF

d_gene: .
v_gene: TRBV7-9
CDR3aa: CASSFPATGNYEQYF

d_gene: .
v_gene: TRBV18
CDR3aa: CASSPERLGLGELFF